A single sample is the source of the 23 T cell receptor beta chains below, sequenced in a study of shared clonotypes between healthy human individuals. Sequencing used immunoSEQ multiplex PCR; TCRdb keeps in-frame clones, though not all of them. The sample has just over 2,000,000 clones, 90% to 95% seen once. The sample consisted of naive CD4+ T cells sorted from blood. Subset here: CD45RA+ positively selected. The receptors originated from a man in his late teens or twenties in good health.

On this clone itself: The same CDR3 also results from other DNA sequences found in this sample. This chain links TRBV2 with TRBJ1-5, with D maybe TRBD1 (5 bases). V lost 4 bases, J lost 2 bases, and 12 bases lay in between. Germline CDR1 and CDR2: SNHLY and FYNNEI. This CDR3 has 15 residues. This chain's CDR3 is CASSGGWGGNQPQHF. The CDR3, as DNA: TGTGCCAGCAGTGGTGGGTGGGGCGGCAATCAGCCCCAGCATTTT. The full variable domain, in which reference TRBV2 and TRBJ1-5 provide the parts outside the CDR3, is EPEVTQTPSHQVTQMGQEVILRCVPISNHLYFYWYRQILGQKVEFLVSFYNNEISEKSEIFDDQFSVERPDGSNFTLKIRSTKLEDSAMYFCASSGGWGGNQPQHFGDGTRLSIL.

The CDR3 DNA sequence: TGTGCCAGCAGTCCGAGGCGACAGGGGGGAAACACTGAAGCTTTCTTT. This gives the protein CASSPRRQGGNTEAFF. The rearrangement uses TRBV27 and TRBJ1-1; 9 nucleotides match TRBD1. Germline V gene sequence: CDR1 MNHEY, CDR2 SMNVEV (reference sequence). There are 16 residues in the CDR3. J gave up 2 bases and V 5 bases, and 9 bases lay outside the gene matches.

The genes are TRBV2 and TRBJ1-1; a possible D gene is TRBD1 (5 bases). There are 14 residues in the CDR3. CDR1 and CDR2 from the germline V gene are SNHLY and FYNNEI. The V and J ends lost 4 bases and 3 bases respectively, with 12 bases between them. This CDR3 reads CASSVRRGDTEAFF. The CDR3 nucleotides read TGTGCCAGCAGTGTCCGGCGAGGGGACACTGAAGCTTTCTTT.

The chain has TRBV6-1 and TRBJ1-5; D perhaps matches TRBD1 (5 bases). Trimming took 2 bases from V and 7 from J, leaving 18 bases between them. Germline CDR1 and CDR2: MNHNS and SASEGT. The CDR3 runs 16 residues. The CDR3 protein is CASSESGLGPSQPQHF. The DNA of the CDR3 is TGTGCCAGCAGTGAATCAGGGCTGGGTCCCTCCCAGCCCCAGCATTTT.

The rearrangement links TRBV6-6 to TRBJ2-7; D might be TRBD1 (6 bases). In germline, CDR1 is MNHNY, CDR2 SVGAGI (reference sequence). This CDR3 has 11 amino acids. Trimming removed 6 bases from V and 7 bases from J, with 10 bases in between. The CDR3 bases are TGTGCCAGCAGGTCCGGGACAGAGCAGTACTTC. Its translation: CASRSGTEQYF.

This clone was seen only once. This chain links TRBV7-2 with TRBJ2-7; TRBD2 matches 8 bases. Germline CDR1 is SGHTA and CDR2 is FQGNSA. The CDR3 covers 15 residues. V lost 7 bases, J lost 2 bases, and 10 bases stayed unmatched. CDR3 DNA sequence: TGTGCCAGCACCATCTACAGCGGGGGAGCCTACGAGCAGTACTTC. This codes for CASTIYSGGAYEQYF.

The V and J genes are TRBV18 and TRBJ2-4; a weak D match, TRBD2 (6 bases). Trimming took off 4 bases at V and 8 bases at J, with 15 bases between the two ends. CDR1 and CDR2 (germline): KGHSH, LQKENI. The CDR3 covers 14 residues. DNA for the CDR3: TGTGCCAGCTCACAACAGGAGGGACTTGACATTCAGTACTTC. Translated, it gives CASSQQEGLDIQYF.

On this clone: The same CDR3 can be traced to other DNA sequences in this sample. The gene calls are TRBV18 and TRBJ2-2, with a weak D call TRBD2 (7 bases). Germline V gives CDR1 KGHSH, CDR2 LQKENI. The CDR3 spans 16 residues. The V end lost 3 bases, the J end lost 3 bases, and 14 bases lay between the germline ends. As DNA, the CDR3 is TGTGCCAGCTCACCGCCGGGGGGCCGTGACACCGGGGAGCTGTTTTTT. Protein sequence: CASSPPGGRDTGELFF. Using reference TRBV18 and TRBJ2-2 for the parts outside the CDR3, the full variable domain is NAGVMQNPRHLVRRRGQEARLRCSPMKGHSHVYWYRQLPEEGLKFMVYLQKENIIDESGMPKERFSAEFPKEGPSILRIQQVVRGDSAAYFCASSPPGGRDTGELFFGEGSRLTVL.

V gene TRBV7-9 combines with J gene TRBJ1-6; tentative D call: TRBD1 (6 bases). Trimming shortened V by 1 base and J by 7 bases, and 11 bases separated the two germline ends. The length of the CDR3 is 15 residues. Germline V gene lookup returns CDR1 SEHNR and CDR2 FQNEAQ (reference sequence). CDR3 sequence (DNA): TGTGCCAGCAGCTTAGAGTGGCAGGGGAATTCACCCCTCCACTTT. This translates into CASSLEWQGNSPLHF.

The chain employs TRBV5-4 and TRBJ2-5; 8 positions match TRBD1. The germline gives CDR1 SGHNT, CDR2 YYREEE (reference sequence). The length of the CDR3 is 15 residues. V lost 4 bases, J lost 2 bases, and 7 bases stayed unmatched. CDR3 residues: CASSLGQDLQETQYF. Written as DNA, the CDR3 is TGTGCCAGCAGCCTGGGACAGGACCTGCAAGAGACCCAGTACTTC.

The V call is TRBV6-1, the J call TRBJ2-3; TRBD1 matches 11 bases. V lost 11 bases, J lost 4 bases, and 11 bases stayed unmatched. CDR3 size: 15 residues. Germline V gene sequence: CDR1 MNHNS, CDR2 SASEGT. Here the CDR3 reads CACRTGGTGADTQYF. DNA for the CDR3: TGTGCCTGCCGGACAGGGGGCACGGGGGCAGATACGCAGTATTTT.

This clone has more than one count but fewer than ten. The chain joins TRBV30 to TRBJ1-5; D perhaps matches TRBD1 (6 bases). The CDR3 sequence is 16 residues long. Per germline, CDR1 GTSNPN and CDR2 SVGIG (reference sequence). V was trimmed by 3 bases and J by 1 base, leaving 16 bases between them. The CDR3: CAWSPTRGASNQPQHF. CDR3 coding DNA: TGTGCCTGGAGCCCTACCCGGGGGGCGAGCAATCAGCCCCAGCATTTT.

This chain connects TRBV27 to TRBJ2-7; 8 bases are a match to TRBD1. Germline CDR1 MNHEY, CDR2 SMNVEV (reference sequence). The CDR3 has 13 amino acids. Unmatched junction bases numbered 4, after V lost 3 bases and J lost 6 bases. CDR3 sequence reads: CASSFSGGSEQYF. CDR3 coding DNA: TGTGCCAGCAGTTTTTCAGGGGGCAGCGAGCAGTACTTC.

The CDR3 DNA follows: TGTGCCAGCAGTTTAGGCTACGAGGGGACCCAGTACTTC. Amino acid sequence: CASSLGYEGTQYF. This sequence joins TRBV28 and TRBJ2-5; D perhaps matches TRBD2 (5 bases). The CDR3 sequence is 13 residues long. The ends were cut back, 2 bases at V and 7 bases at J, with 11 bases in the middle. Germline loops: CDR1 MDHEN, CDR2 SYDVKM.

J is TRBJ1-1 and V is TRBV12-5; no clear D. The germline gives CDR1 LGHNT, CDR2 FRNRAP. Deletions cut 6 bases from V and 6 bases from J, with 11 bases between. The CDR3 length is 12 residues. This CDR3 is CASGDQISEAFF. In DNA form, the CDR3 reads TGTGCTAGTGGGGATCAGATTTCTGAAGCTTTCTTT.

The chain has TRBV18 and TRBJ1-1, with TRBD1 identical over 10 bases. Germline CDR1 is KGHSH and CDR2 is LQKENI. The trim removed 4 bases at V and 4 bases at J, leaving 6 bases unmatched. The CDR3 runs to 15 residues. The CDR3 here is CASSQDRGFGTEAFF. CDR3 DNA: TGTGCCAGCTCACAGGACAGGGGGTTCGGCACTGAAGCTTTCTTT.

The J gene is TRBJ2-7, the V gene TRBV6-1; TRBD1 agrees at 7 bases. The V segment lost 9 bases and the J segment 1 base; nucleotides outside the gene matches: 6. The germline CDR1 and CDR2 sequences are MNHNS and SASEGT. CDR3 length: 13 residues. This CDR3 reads CASGTGVSYEQYF. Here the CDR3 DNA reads TGTGCCAGTGGAACAGGGGTGTCCTACGAGCAGTACTTC.

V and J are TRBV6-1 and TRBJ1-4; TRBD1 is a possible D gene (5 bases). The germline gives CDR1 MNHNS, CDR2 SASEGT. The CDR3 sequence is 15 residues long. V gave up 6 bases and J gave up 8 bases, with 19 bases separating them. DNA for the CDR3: TGTGCCAGCAGGGTGGCCGCTGGGGAGGGGGAAAAACTGTTTTTT. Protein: CASRVAAGEGEKLFF.

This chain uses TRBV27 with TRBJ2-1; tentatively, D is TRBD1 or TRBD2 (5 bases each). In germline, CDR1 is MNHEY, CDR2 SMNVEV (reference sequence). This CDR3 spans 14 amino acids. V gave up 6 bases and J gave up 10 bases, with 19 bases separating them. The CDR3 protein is CASSAAGRSGEQFF. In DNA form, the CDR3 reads TGTGCCAGCAGCGCGGCAGGGAGAAGCGGCGAGCAGTTCTTC.

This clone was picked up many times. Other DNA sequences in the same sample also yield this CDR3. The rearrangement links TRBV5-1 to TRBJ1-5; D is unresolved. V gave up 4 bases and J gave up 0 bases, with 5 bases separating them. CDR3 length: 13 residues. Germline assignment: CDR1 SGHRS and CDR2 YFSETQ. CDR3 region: CASSPDSNQPQHF. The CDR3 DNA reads TGCGCCAGCAGCCCGGATAGCAATCAGCCCCAGCATTTT.

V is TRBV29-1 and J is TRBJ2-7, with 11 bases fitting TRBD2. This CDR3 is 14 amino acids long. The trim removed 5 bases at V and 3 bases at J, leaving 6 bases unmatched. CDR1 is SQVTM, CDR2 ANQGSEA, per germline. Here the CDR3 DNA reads TGCAGCGTTTTGACTAGCGGGAATGACTACGAGCAGTACTTC. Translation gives CSVLTSGNDYEQYF.

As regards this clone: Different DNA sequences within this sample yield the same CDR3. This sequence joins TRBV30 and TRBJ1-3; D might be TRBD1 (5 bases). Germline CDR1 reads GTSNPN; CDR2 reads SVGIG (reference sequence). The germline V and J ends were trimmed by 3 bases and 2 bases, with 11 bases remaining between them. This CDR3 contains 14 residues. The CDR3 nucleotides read TGTGCCTGGAGAACTCAGGGTGCTGGAAACACCATATATTTT. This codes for CAWRTQGAGNTIYF.

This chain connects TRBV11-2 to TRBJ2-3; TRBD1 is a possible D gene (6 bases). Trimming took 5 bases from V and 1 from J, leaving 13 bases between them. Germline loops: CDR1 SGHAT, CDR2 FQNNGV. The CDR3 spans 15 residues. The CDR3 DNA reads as TGTGCCAGCAGCACCAGGGGCGCGGGCACAGATACGCAGTATTTT. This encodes CASSTRGAGTDTQYF. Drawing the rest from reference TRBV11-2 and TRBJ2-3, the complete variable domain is EAGVAQSPRYKIIEKRQSVAFWCNPISGHATLYWYQQILGQGPKLLIQFQNNGVVDDSQLPKDRFSAERLKGVDSTLKIQPAKLEDSAVYLCASSTRGAGTDTQYFGPGTRLTVL.